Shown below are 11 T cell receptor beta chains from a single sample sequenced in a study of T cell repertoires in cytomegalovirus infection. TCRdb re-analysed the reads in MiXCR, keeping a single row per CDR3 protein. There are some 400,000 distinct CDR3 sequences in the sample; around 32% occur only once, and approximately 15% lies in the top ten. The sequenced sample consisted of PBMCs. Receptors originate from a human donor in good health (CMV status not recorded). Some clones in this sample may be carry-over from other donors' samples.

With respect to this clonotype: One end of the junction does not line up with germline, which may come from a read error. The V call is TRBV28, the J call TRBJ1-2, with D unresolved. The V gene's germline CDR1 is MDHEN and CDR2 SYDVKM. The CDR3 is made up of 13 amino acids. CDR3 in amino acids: CASGLRGNYGYTF. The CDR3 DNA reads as TGTGCCAGCGGTTTGAGAGGGAACTATGGCTACACCTTC.

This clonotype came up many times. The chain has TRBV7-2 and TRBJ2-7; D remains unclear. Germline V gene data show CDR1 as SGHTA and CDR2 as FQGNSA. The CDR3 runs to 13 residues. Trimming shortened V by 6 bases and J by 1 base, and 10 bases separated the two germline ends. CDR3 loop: CASSKTASYEQYF. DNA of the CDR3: TGTGCCAGCAGTAAAACAGCATCCTACGAGCAGTACTTC.

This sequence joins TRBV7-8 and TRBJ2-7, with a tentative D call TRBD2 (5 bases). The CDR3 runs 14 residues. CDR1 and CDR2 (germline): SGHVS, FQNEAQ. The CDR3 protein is CASSLNRGRNTQYV. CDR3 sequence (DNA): TGTGCCAGCAGCCTCAACCGGGGTCGGAATACGCAGTATGTT.

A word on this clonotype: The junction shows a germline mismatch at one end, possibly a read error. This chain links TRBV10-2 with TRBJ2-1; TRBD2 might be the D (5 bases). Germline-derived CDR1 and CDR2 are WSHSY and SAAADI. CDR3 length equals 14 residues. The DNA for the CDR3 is TGCGCCAGCAGTCTCTTTCGAGGGATCGGTGAGCAGTCCTTC. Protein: CASSLFRGIGEQSF.

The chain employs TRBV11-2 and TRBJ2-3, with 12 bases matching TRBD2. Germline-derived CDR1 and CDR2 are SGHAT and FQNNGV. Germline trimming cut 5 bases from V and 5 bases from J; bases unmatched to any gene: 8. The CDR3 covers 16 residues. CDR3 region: CASSRDLAGGRDTQYF. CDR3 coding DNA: TGTGCCAGCAGCCGAGACCTAGCGGGGGGGCGAGATACGCAGTATTTT.

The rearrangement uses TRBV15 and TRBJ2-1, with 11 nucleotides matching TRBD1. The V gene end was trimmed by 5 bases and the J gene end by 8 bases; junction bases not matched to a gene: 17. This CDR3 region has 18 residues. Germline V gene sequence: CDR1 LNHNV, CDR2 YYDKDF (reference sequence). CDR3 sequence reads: CATSPRTGGLPSGDEQFF. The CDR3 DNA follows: TGTGCCACCAGCCCGCGGACAGGGGGCCTCCCCTCAGGGGATGAGCAGTTCTTC.

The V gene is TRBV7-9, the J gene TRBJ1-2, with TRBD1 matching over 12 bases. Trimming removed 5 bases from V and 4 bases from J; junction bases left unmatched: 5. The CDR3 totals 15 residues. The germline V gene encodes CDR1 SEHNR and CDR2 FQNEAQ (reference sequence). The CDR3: CASSDTGQGAYGYTF. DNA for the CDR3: TGTGCCAGCAGCGATACGGGACAGGGGGCCTATGGCTACACCTTC.

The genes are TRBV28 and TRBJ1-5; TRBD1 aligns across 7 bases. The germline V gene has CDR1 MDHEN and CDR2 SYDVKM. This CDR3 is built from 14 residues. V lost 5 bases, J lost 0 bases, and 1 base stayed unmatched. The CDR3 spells CASSGTASNQPQHF. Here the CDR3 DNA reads TGTGCCAGCAGTGGGACAGCTAGCAATCAGCCCCAGCATTTT.

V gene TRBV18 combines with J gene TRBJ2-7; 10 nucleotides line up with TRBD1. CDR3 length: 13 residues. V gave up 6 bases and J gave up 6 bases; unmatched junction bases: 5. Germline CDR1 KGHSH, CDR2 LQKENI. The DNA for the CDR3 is TGTGCCAGCTCTCCCGACAGGGGGCCCGAGCAGTACTTC. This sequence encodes CASSPDRGPEQYF.

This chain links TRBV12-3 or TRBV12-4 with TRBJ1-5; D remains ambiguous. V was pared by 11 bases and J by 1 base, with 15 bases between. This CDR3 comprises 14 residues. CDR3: CASGPTGSNQPQHF. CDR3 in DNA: TGTGCCTCCGGCCCGACCGGGAGCAATCAGCCCCAGCATTTT.

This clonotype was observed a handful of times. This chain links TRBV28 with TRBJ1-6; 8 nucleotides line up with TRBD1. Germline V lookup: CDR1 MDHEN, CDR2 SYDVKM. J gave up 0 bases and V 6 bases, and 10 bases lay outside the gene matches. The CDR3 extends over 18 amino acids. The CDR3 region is CASRPDRGPGSYNSPLHF. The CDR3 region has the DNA TGTGCCAGCAGACCCGACAGGGGTCCGGGCTCCTATAATTCACCCCTCCACTTT.